This T cell receptor (beta chain) was recorded in a study of T-cell memory formation after mild COVID-19. As for the study in general: There were largely donor-specific TCR clusters.

This clonotype has a count of ten or more. V lost 4 bases, J lost 5 bases, and 14 bases lay in between. The germline gives CDR1 SGHAT, CDR2 FQNNGV. The CDR3 has 14 amino acids. A single record per CDR3 protein comes from TCRdb applying MiXCR to the 5' RACE reads. The repertoire has under 40,000 distinct CDR3 sequences, under 8% of them found once; the top ten carry about 32%. V usage is TRBV11-2 and J usage is TRBJ1-1, with D maybe TRBD1 (5 bases). The sequence was collected from a man aged 18 to 30 who had mild COVID-19 (a few samples of this study predate the infection). Cell type and time point are not known. The sequencing input was PBMCs or a T cell subset sorted from them (not recorded which). CDR3 protein: CASSSNQGLTEAFF. CDR3 bases: TGTGCCAGCAGCTCGAACCAGGGATTGACTGAAGCTTTCTTT.